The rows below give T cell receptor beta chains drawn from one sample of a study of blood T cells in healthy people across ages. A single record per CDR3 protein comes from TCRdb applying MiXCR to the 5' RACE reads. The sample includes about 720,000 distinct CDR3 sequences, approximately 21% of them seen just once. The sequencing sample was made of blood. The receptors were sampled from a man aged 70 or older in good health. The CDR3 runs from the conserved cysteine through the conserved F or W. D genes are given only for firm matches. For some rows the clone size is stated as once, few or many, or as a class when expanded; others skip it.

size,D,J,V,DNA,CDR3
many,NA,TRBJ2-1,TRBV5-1,TGCGCCACCCGGGACTCGCTGAGGAATGAGCAGTTCTTC,CATRDSLRNEQFF
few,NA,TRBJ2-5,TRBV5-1,TGCGCCAGCAGCTTGGCAGAGGTAGGAGAGACCCAGTACTTC,CASSLAEVGETQYF
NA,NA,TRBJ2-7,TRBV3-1,TGTGCCAGCAGCCAAGGGGCCTACGAGCAGTACTTC,CASSQGAYEQYF
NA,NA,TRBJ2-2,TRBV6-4,TGTGCCTCCCAACCCGGTGGACAGAACACCGGGGAGCTGTTTTTT,CASQPGGQNTGELFF
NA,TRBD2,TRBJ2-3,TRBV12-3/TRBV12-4,TGTGCCAGCAGTGGAGGCCCTAGCGGGAGGGCAACGGATACGCAGTATTTT,CASSGGPSGRATDTQYF
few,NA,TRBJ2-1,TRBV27,TGTGCCAGCAGTCTTAGGGACATACCGAACAATGAGCAGTTCTTC,CASSLRDIPNNEQFF
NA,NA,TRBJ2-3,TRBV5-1,TGCGCCAGCAGCTTGGTCCCGGGACTCCCCACAGATACGCAGTATTTT,CASSLVPGLPTDTQYF
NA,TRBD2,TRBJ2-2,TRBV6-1,TGTGCCAGCAGTGGGACTAGCGGGGATGCCGGGGAGCTGTTTTTT,CASSGTSGDAGELFF
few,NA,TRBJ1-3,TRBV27,TGTGCCAGCAGGGCACCTGGAAACACCATATATTTT,CASRAPGNTIYF
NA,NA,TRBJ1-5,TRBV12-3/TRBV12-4,TGTGCCAGTCAGAGCCTTAACGGGCCGGGTCAGCCCCAGCATTTT,CASQSLNGPGQPQHF
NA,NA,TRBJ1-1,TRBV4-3,TGCGCCAGCAGCCAATGGTTTGACAGGACCCAGAACACTGAAGCTTTCTTT,CASSQWFDRTQNTEAFF
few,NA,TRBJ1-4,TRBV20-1,TGCAGTGCGTCTAGATACACTAATGAAAAACTGTTTTTT,CSASRYTNEKLFF
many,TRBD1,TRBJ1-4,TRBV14,TGTGCCAGCAGCCACAACAGGGGGCGGCCTAATGAAAAACTGTTTTTT,CASSHNRGRPNEKLFF
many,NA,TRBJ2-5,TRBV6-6,TGTGCCAGCAGACCCCTGGAGACCCAGTACTTC,CASRPLETQYF
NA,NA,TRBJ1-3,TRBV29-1,TGCAGCATCGAATCCCTTCACACCATATATTTT,CSIESLHTIYF
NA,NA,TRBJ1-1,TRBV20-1,TGCAGTGCTAGAGAGCTTACCACAGCTTTCTTT,CSARELTTAFF
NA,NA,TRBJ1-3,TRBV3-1,TGTGCCAGCAGCAACTGGGGACTGTCTGGAAACACCATATATTTT,CASSNWGLSGNTIYF
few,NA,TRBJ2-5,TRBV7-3,TGTGCCAGCAGCTTAGGCCGGGCGGTCACAGAGACCCAGTACTTC,CASSLGRAVTETQYF
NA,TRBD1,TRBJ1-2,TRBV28,TGTGCCACCCCCGGGGACAGTGAGCGCTACACCTTC,CATPGDSERYTF
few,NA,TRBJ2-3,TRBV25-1,TGTGCCAGCCGAGCGGAGCTCACAGATACGCAGTATTTT,CASRAELTDTQYF
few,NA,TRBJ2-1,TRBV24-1,TGTGCCACCAGTGATTACTCCTACAATGAGCAGTTCTTC,CATSDYSYNEQFF
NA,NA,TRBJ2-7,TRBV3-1,TGTGCCAGCAGCCAAGTGTCGGTTTCCTACGAGCAGTACTTC,CASSQVSVSYEQYF
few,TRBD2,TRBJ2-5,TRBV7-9,TGTGCCAGCAACCTAGCGGGAGCAGAGACCCAGTACTTC,CASNLAGAETQYF
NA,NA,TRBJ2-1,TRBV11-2,TGTGCCAGCAGCTTCTCTAGCCCAGGCTCCTACAATGAGCAGTTCTTC,CASSFSSPGSYNEQFF
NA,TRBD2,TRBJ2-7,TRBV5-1,TGCGCCAGCAGCCCCTCTAGCGGGGCCCTTTACGAGCAGTACTTC,CASSPSSGALYEQYF
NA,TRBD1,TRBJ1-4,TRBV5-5,TGTGCCAGCAGCCCTTTGGCAGGGGGCGTTGAAAAACTGTTTTTT,CASSPLAGGVEKLFF
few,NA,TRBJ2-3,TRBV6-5,TGTGCCAGCAAGACAGGGGACTATAGCACAGATACGCAGTATTTT,CASKTGDYSTDTQYF
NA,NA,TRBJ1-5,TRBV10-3,TGTGCCATCAGTGAGTCGACGGCAGCGTATCAGCCCCAGCATTTT,CAISESTAAYQPQHF
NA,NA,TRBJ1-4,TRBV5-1,TGCGCCAGCAGCTTGGGGCAGACCCATGCAACTAATGAAAAACTGTTTTTT,CASSLGQTHATNEKLFF
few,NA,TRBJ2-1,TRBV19,TGTGCCAGTAGTGGGGGACTGGCATACAATGAGCAGTTCTTC,CASSGGLAYNEQFF
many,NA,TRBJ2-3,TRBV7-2,TGTGCCAGCAGTCCGGGACACAGCACAGATACGCAGTATTTT,CASSPGHSTDTQYF
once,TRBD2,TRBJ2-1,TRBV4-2,TGTGCCAGCAGCCAAGGAAAACTAGCGGTGGGGAATGAGCAGTTCTTC,CASSQGKLAVGNEQFF
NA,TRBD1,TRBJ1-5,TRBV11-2,TGTGCCAGCAGCGCACAGGGGGCACAACAGCCCCAGCATTTT,CASSAQGAQQPQHF
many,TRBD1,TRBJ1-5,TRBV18,TGTGCCAGCTCACCGGGACAGGGGGCGCGGAGCAATCAGCCCCAGCATTTT,CASSPGQGARSNQPQHF
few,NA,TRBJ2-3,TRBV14,TGTGCCAGCAGCCCTTTCCGGGGCTCTAGCACAGATACGCAGTATTTT,CASSPFRGSSTDTQYF
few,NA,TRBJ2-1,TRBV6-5,TGTGCCAGCAGTTCCTGGACTGGCTCCTACAATGAGCAGTTCTTC,CASSSWTGSYNEQFF
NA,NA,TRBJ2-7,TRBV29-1,TGCAGCGGCAGAACAGGGAGCGAGCAGTACTTC,CSGRTGSEQYF
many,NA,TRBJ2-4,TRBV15,TGTGCCACCAGCAGCAATTACATTCAGTACTTC,CATSSNYIQYF
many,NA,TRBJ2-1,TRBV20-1,TGCAGTGCTAGAGTGTATCGGATCCAAAGGGATGAGCAGTTCTTC,CSARVYRIQRDEQFF
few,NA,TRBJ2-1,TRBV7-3,TGTGCCAGCAGCTTATATAGGACGGGGGACAATGAGCAGTTCTTC,CASSLYRTGDNEQFF
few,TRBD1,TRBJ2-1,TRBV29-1,TGCAGCGTTGGACAGGGCTTCGATGAGCAGTTCTTC,CSVGQGFDEQFF
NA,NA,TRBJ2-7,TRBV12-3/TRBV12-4,TGTGCCAGCAGTTTTTCATGGGAAAACTGGGAGTACTTC,CASSFSWENWEYF
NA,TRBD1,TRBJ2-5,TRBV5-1,TGCGCCAGCAGCCCCAAAAAACAGGGGGTTTATCAAGAGACCCAGTACTTC,CASSPKKQGVYQETQYF
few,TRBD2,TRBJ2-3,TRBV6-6,TGTGCCAGCAGAGATAGCGGGGCCTTCGCAGATACGCAGTATTTT,CASRDSGAFADTQYF